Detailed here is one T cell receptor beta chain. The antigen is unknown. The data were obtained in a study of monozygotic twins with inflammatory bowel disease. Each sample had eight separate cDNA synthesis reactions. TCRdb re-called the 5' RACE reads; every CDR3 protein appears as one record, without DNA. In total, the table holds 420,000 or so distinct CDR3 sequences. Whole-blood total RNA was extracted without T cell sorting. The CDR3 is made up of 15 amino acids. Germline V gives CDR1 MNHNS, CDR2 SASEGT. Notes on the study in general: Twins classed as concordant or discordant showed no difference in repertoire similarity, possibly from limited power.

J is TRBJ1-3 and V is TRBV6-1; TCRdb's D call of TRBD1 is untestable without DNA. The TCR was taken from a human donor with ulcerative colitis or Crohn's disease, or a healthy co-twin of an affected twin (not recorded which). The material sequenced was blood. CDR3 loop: CASKTGLSSGNTIYF.